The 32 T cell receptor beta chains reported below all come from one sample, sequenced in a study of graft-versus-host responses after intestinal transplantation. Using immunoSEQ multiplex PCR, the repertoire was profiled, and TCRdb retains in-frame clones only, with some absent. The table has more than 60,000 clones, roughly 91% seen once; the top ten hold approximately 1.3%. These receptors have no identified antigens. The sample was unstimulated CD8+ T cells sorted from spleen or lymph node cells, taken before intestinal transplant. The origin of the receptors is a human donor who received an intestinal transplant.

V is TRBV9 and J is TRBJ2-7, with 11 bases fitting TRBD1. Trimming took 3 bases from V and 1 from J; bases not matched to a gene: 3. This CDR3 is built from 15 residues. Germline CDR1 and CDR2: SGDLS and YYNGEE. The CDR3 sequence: CASSDGTGGSYEQYF. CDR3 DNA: TGTGCCAGCAGCGACGGGACAGGGGGATCCTACGAGCAGTACTTC.

In nucleotides, the CDR3 is TGCGCCAGCAGCTTGGAGGGGGCCCACAAAAACATTCAGTACTTC. It yields the protein CASSLEGAHKNIQYF. The chain uses TRBV5-1 and TRBJ2-4; 7 bases line up with TRBD1. The length of the CDR3 is 15 residues. Germline CDR1 SGHRS, CDR2 YFSETQ. V shed 0 bases and J 3 bases; nucleotides not matched to a gene: 3.

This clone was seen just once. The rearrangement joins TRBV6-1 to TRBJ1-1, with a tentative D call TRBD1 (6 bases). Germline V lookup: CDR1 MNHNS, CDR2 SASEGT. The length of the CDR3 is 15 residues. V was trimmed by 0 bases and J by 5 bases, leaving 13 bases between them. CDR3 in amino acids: CASSEAGQGWTEAFF. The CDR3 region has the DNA TGTGCCAGCAGTGAAGCAGGCCAGGGGTGGACTGAAGCTTTCTTT.

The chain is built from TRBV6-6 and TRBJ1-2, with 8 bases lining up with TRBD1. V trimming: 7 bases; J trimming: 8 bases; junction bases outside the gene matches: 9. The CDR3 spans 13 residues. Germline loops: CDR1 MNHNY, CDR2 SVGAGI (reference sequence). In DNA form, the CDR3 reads TGTGCCAGCACCTCAGGGGGCGCGTACGGCTACACCTTC. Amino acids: CASTSGGAYGYTF.

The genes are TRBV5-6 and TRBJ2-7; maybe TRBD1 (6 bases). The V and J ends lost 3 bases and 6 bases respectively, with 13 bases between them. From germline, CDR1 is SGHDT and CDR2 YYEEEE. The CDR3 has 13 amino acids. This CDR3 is CASSYSLTGEQYF. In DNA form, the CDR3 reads TGTGCCAGCAGCTACAGTCTGACAGGCGAGCAGTACTTC.

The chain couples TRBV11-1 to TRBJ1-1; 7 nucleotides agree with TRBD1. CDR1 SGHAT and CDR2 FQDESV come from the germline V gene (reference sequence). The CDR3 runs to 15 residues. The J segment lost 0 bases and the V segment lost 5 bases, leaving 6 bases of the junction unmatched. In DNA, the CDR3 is TGTGCCAGCAGCCCCCACAGGGGCCTGAACACTGAAGCTTTCTTT. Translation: CASSPHRGLNTEAFF.

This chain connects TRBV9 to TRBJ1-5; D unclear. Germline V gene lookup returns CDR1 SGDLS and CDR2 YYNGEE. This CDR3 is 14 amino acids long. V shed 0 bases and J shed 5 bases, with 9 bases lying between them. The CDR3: CASSVGQVDQPQHF. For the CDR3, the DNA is TGTGCCAGCAGCGTAGGTCAGGTCGATCAGCCCCAGCATTTT.

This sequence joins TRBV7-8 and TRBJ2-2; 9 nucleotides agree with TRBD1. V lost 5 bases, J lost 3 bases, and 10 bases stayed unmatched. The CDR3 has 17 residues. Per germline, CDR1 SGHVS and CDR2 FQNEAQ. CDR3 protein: CASSLSLTGGDTGELFF. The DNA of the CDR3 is TGTGCCAGCAGCCTATCTTTGACAGGGGGAGACACCGGGGAGCTGTTTTTT.

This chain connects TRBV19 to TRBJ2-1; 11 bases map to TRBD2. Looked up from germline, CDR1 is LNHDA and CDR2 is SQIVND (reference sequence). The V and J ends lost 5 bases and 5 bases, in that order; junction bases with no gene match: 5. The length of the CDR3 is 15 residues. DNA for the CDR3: TGTGCCAGTAGTCCAAGACTAGCGGGGAACAATGAGCAGTTCTTC. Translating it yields CASSPRLAGNNEQFF. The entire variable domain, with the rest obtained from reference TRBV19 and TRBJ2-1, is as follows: DGGITQSPKYLFRKEGQNVTLSCEQNLNHDAMYWYRQDPGQGLRLIYYSQIVNDFQKGDIAEGYSVSREKKESFPLTVTSAQKNPTAFYLCASSPRLAGNNEQFFGPGTRLTVL.

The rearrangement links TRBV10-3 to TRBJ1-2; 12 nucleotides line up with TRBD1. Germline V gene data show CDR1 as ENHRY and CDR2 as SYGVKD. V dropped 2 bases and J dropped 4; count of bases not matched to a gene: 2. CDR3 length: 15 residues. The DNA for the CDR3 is TGTGCCATCAGTGAGACGGGACAGGGGGCCTATGGCTACACCTTC. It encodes CAISETGQGAYGYTF.

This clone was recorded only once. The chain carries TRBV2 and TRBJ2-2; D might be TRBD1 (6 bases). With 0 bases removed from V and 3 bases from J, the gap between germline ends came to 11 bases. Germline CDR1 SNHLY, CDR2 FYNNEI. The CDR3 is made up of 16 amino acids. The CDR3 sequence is CASSEATSGDTGELFF. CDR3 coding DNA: TGTGCCAGCAGTGAAGCGACCTCAGGGGACACCGGGGAGCTGTTTTTT.

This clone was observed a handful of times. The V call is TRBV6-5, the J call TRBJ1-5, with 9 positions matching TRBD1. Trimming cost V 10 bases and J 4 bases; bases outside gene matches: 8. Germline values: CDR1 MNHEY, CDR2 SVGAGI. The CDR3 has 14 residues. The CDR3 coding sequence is TGTGCCACCTCCATGGACAGGGGTAATCAGCCCCAGCATTTT. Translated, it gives CATSMDRGNQPQHF.

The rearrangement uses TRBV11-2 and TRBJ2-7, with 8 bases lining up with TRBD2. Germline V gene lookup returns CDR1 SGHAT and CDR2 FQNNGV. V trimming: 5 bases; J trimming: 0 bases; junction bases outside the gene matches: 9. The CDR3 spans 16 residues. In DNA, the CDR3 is TGTGCCAGCAGCCCCTGGGCGGGGGGCAGCTCCTACGAGCAGTACTTC. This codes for CASSPWAGGSSYEQYF.

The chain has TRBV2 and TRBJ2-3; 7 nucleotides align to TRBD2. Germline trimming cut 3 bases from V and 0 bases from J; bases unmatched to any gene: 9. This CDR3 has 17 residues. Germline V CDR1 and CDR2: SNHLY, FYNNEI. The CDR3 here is CASSDEAGGGSTDTQYF. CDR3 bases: TGTGCCAGCAGTGATGAGGCAGGCGGGGGTAGCACAGATACGCAGTATTTT. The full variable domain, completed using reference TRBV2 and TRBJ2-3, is EPEVTQTPSHQVTQMGQEVILRCVPISNHLYFYWYRQILGQKVEFLVSFYNNEISEKSEIFDDQFSVERPDGSNFTLKIRSTKLEDSAMYFCASSDEAGGGSTDTQYFGPGTRLTVL.

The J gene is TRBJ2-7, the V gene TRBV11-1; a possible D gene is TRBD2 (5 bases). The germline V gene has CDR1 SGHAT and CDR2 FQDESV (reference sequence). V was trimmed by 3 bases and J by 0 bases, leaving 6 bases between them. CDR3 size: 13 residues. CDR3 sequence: CASSFTSSYEQYF. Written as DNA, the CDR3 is TGTGCCAGCAGCTTTACTAGCTCCTACGAGCAGTACTTC.

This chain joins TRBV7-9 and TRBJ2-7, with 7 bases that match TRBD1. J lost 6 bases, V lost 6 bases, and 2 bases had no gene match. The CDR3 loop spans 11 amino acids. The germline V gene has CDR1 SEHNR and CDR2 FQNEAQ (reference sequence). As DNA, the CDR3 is TGTGCCAGCAGGACAGGGAGCGAGCAGTACTTC. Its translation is CASRTGSEQYF.

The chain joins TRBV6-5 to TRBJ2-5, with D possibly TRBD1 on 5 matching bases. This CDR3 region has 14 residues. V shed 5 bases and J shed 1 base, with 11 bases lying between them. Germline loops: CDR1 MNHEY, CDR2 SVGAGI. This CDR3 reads CASSHRQPQETQYF. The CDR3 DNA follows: TGTGCCAGCAGTCATCGACAGCCCCAAGAGACCCAGTACTTC.

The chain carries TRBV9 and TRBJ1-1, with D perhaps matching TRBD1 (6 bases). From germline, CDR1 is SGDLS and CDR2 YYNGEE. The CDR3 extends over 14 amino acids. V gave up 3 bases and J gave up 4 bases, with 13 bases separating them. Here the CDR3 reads CASSGGGLGTEAFF. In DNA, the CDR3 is TGTGCCAGCAGCGGGGGGGGGCTTGGCACTGAAGCTTTCTTT.

CDR3 region: CASSQVYNYGYTF. The CDR3 DNA reads as TGCGCCAGCAGCCAAGTTTATAACTATGGCTACACCTTC. The chain recombines TRBV4-1 with TRBJ1-2; D gene uncertain. CDR1 is MGHRA, CDR2 YSYEKL, per germline. V was shortened by 1 base and J by 1 base, with 4 bases between the two germline ends. The CDR3 totals 13 residues.

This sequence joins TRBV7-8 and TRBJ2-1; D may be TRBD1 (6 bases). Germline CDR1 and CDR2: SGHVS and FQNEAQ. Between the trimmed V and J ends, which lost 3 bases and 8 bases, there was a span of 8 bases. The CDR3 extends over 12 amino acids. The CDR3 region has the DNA TGTGCCAGCAGCTTCAGGGGCGATGAGCAGTTCTTC. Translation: CASSFRGDEQFF. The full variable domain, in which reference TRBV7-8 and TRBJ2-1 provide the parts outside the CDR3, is GAGVSQSPRYKVAKRGQDVALRCDPISGHVSLFWYQQALGQGPEFLTYFQNEAQLDKSGLPSDRFFAERPEGSVSTLKIQRTQQEDSAVYLCASSFRGDEQFFGPGTRLTVL.

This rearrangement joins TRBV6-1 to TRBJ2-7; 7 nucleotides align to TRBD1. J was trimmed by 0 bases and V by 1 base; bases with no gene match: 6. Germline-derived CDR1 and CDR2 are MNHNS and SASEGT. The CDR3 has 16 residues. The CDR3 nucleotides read TGTGCCAGCAGTGAAGGGACAGGCTGGAGCTCCTACGAGCAGTACTTC. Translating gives CASSEGTGWSSYEQYF.

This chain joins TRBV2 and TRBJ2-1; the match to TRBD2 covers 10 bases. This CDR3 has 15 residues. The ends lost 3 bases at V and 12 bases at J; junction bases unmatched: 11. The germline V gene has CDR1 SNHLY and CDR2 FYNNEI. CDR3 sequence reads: CASSDDSGGAMAQFF. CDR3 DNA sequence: TGTGCCAGCAGTGATGACAGCGGGGGGGCTATGGCGCAGTTCTTC.

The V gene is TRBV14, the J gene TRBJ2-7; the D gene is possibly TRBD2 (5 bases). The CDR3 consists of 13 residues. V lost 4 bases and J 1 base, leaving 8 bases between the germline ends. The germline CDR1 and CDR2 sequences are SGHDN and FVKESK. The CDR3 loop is CASSPGYSYEQYF. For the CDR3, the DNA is TGTGCCAGCAGCCCGGGGTATTCCTACGAGCAGTACTTC.

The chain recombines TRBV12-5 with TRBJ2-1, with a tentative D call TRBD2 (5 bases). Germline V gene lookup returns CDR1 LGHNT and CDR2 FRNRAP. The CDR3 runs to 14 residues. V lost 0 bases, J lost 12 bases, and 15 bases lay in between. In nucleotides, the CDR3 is TGTGCTAGTGGTTTGGTACTGAGGGTCGACGGGCAGTTCTTC. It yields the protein CASGLVLRVDGQFF. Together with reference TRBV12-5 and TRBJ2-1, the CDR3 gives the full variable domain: DARVTQTPRHKVTEMGQEVTMRCQPILGHNTVFWYRQTMMQGLELLAYFRNRAPLDDSGMPKDRFSAEMPDATLATLKIQPSEPRDSAVYFCASGLVLRVDGQFFGPGTRLTVL.

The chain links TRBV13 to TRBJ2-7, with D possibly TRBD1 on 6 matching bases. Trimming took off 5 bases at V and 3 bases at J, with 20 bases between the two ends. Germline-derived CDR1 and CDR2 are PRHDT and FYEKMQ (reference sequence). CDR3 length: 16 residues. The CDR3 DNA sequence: TGTGCCAGCAGCCCCCCCACAGGGACCAGCAGCTACGAGCAGTACTTC. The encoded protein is CASSPPTGTSSYEQYF.

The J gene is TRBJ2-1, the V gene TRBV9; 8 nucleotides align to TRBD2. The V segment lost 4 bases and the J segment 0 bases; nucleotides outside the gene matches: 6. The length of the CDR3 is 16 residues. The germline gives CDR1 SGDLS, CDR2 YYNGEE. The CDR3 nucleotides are TGTGCCAGCAGCCCAGTAGCGGGGTCCTCCTACAATGAGCAGTTCTTC. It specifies CASSPVAGSSYNEQFF. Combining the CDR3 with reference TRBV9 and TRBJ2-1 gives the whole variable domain DSGVTQTPKHLITATGQRVTLRCSPRSGDLSVYWYQQSLDQGLQFLIQYYNGEERAKGNILERFSAQQFPDLHSELNLSSLELGDSALYFCASSPVAGSSYNEQFFGPGTRLTVL.

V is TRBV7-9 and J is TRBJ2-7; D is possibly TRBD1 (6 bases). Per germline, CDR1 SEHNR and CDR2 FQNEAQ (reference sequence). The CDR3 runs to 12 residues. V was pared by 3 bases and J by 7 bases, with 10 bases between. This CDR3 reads CASSLGTTEQYF. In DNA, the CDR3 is TGTGCCAGCAGCTTGGGGACAACTGAGCAGTACTTC.

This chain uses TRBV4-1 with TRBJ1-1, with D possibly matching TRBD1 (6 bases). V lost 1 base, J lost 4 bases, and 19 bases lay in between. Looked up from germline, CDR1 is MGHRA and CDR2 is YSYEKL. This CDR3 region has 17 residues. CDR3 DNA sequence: TGCGCCAGCAGCCAAGCGGCCAGGGGCCCCATGGGCACTGAAGCTTTCTTT. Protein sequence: CASSQAARGPMGTEAFF.

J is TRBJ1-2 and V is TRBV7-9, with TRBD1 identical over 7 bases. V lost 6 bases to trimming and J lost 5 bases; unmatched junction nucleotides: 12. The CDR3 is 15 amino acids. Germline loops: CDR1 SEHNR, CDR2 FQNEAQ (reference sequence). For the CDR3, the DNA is TGTGCCAGCAGTTCAATCTCCGGGACAGATTATGGCTACACCTTC. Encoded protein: CASSSISGTDYGYTF.

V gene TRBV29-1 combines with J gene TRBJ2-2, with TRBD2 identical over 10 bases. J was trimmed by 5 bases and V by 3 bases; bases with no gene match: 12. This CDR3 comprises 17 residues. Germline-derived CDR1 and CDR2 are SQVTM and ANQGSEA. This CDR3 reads CSVEALAGAPGTGELFF. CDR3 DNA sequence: TGCAGCGTTGAGGCTCTAGCGGGGGCCCCTGGGACCGGGGAGCTGTTTTTT.

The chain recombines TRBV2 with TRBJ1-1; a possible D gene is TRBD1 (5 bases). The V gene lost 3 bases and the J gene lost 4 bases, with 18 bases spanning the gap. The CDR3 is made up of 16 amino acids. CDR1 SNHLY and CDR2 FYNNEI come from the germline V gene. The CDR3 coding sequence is TGTGCCAGCAGTGATTTTTCAGGGAAGGTTAGCACTGAAGCTTTCTTT. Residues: CASSDFSGKVSTEAFF.

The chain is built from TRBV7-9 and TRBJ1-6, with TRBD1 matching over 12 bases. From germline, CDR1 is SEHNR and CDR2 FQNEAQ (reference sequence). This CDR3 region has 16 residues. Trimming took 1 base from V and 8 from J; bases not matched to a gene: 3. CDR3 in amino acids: CASSLGDRGPHSPLHF. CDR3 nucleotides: TGTGCCAGCAGCTTAGGGGACAGGGGGCCTCATTCACCCCTCCACTTT.